The present T cell receptor (beta chain) was sequenced within a study of blood T cell repertoires in COVID-19. Study background: Samples of COVID-19 (acute and convalescent) were obtained from the United States, Italy and Spain. Sample material is recorded as cDNA or gDNA derived from T cells, B-cell-depleted T cells, or PBMCs.

The CDR3 runs 12 residues. Trimming at V came to 5 bases and at J to 11 bases, leaving 8 bases not matched to a gene. Germline CDR1 and CDR2: SGHTA and FQGNSA. Patients from Seattle were sampled longitudinally, starting during active infection. Source study methods: For nucleated cells, counts were estimated from reference gene primer amplification. The assay was immunoSEQ multiplex PCR, and TCRdb's table has in-frame clones only and misses some. The DNA gave D and trimming, while V, J and clone size come from that table. The sample shows roughly 350,000 clones, around 87% of them seen only once. The sequenced sample was peripheral blood. The rearrangement uses TRBV7-2 and TRBJ1-1; 7 bases map to TRBD1. This clonotype was sampled from a woman between 50 and 59 years old with COVID-19, enrolled during active disease. The CDR3 is CASSPRQGAAFF. CDR3 sequence (DNA): TGTGCCAGCAGCCCCCGACAGGGTGCGGCTTTCTTT.